Sequencing of this T cell receptor beta chain was carried out in a study of blood T cell repertoires in COVID-19. Study-wide background: Acute and convalescent COVID-19 specimens originated in the United States, Italy and Spain.

CDR1 is MDHEN and CDR2 is SYDVKM in the germline V gene. J gave up 2 bases and V 5 bases, and 9 bases lay outside the gene matches. This CDR3 is 16 amino acids long. Only in-frame clones appear in the TCRdb table, and some are missing; sequencing was by immunoSEQ multiplex PCR. The sample shows 150,000 or so clones, roughly four fifths of them seen only once. The sequenced material came from peripheral blood. The sequence derives from a woman aged 60 to 75 with acute or convalescent COVID-19. This rearrangement joins TRBV28 to TRBJ2-3, with TRBD2 matching 8 bases. CDR3 residues: CASSVQREWTTDTQYF. CDR3 sequence (DNA): TGTGCCAGCAGTGTACAGCGGGAGTGGACCACAGATACGCAGTATTTT.